The entry that follows covers one TCR beta chain sequence. This clonotype was recorded a few times. No antigen is known for it. The sample holds no much larger clone one base away, and base qualities are not on file. Ficoll-Paque density gradient centrifugation was used to isolate PBMCs. This sample stems from a study of T-cell memory formation after mild COVID-19 listed by TCRdb under 2021. For the wider study: TCR sequence clusters from the two donors were largely donor specific. The cohort was made up of two young adult volunteers, one female and one male, who were previously healthy. T-cell clones expanding and contracting after mild COVID-19 in a couple of donors were tracked by longitudinal TCRalpha and TCRbeta repertoire sequencing. The paper as a whole reports these results and caveats: Contracting CD4+ clones were located mainly in the CM and EM memory subsets, whereas CD8+ clones were found to be enriched in EMRA. The second-wave clones that peaked on day 37 were not confirmed to be SARS-CoV-2 specific. Some responding clones were detected in pre-infection memory, suggesting pre-existing cross-reactive memory T cells joined the SARS-CoV-2 response. The study covered only a couple of mild cases, and larger cohorts including severe cases with pre-infection samples were considered necessary. From day 15 to 85, contracting clones showed balanced CD4/CD8 phenotypes, whereas a second wave of clones that expanded from day 15 to 37 leaned towards CD4+.

The CDR3 starts with the cysteine, ends with the phenylalanine, and has 13 residues. Solely the CDR3 DNA is kept, with 39 bases framed from the first base. The germline V and J ends show losses of 5 bases and 4 bases respectively, and no gene match explains 4 bases of the junction. Reads for this sample came from an Illumina NovaSeq 6000. TCRalpha and TCRbeta cDNA libraries were built by 5'RACE with constant-segment primers, adding sample barcodes and unique molecular identifiers. RNA was extracted from every sample with Trizol reagent. Amplification of the libraries took two PCR steps, and the second step added a second sample barcode plus Illumina TruSeq adapters. The libraries were sequenced on an Illumina NovaSeq using 2 x 150 bp paired-end reads. In the source study's methods: Reads were demultiplexed and collapsed into UMI-guided consensus sequences with migec v1.2.7. Using mixcr v2.1.11, UMI consensuses were aligned to TRA and TRB V and J templates and then assembled into clonotypes. Expanded or contracted clonotypes were those called significant by both edgeR and NoisET, with noise models trained on biological replicates. For edgeR calls, the thresholds were a false discovery rate-adjusted p below 0.01 and a log2 fold-change of 1. PCA with hierarchical clustering of max-normalized trajectories of the 1000 most abundant clonotypes was used as exploratory dynamics analysis. The CD4 or CD8 phenotype of responding clones was assigned using the separately sequenced CD4+ and CD8+ repertoires. TCRdb took the public reads, trimmed them with fastp at Q25, ran MiXCR for clone calling and kept in-frame beta chains. Each entry is one CDR3 protein sequence, shown with its most common DNA and genes. The V and J calls come from TCRdb's annotation, not from the publication. The sample table records 580,000 or so distinct CDR3 sequences; roughly a sixth of these occur just once. 8.1% of the sample lies in the top ten.

The chain links TRBV12-3 or TRBV12-4 with TRBJ2-5, with 7 bases aligning to TRBD1. The sequence came from an adult woman who had mild COVID-19 (a few samples of this study predate the infection). The sample titles of this study are shuffled in the database, so cell type and time point are left out; the donor was told from shared clones. Sequencing input: PBMCs or a T cell subset sorted from them (not recorded which). The DNA is TGTGCCAGCAGTAAGGACAGGAGAGAGACCCAGTACTTC. The translation is CASSKDRRETQYF.